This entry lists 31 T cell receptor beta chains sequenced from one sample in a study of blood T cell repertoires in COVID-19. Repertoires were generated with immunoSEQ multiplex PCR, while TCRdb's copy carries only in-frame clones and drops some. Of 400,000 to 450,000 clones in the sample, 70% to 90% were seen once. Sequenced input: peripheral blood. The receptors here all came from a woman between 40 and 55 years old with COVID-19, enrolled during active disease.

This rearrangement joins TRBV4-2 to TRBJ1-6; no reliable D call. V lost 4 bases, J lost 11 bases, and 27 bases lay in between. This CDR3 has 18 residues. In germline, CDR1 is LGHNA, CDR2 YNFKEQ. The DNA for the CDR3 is TGTGCCAGCAGCCCTAAGCCCGCGACCCTGGAGGCAATAGCACCCCTCCACTTT. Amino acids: CASSPKPATLEAIAPLHF.

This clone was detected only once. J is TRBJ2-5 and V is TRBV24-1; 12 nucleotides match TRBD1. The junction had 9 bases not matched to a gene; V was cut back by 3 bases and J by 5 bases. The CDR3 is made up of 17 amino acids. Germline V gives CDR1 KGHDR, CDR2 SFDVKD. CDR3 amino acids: CATSDPRDRGLGETQYF. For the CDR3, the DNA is TGTGCCACCAGTGATCCCCGGGACAGGGGGCTCGGGGAGACCCAGTACTTC.

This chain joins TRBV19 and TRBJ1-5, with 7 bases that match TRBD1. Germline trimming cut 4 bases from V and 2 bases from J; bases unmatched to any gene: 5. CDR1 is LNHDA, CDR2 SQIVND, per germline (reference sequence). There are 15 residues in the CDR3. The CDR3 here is CASSKGDRGNQPQHF. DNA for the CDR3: TGTGCCAGTAGTAAGGGAGACAGGGGCAATCAGCCCCAGCATTTT.

CDR3: CATINPGQGQETQYF. CDR3 nucleotides: TGTGCCACCATTAATCCGGGACAGGGGCAAGAGACCCAGTACTTC. The gene calls are TRBV28 and TRBJ2-5, with TRBD1 matching 10 bases. The J segment lost 2 bases and the V segment lost 10 bases, leaving 10 bases of the junction unmatched. This CDR3 has 15 amino acids. CDR1 and CDR2 from the germline V gene are MDHEN and SYDVKM.

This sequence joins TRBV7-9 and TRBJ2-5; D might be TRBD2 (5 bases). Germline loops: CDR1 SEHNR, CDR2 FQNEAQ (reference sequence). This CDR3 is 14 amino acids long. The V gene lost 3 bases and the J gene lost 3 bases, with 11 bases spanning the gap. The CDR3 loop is CASSFTGTEETQYF. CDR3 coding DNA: TGTGCCAGCAGCTTTACGGGAACTGAAGAGACCCAGTACTTC. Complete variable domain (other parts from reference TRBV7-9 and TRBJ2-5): DTGVSQNPRHKITKRGQNVTFRCDPISEHNRLYWYRQTLGQGPEFLTYFQNEAQLEKSRLLSDRFSAERPKGSFSTLEIQRTEQGDSAMYLCASSFTGTEETQYFGPGTRLLVL.

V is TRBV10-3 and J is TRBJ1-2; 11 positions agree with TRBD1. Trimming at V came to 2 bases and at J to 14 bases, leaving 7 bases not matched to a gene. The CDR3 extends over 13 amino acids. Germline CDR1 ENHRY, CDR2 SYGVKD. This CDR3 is CAISEGQGARGTF. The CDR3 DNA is TGTGCCATCAGTGAGGGACAGGGGGCGCGTGGGACCTTC.

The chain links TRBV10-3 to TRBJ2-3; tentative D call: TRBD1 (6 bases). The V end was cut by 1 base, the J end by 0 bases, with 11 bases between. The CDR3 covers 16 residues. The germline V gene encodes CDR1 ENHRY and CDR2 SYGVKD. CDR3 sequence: CAISEYDRFSTDTQYF. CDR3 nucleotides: TGTGCCATCAGTGAGTACGACAGGTTTAGCACAGATACGCAGTATTTT.

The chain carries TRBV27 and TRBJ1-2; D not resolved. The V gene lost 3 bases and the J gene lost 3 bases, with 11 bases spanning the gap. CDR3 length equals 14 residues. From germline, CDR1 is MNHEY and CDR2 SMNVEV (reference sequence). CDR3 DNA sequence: TGTGCCAGCAGTTTTTCAGGTCTCGACTATGGCTACACCTTC. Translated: CASSFSGLDYGYTF.

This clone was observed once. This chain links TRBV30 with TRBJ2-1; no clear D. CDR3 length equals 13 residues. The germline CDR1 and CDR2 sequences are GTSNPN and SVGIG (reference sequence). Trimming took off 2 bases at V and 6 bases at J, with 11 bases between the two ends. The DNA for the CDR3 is TGTGCCTGGAGTACTCTAACCTTCAATGAGCAGTTCTTC. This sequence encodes CAWSTLTFNEQFF.

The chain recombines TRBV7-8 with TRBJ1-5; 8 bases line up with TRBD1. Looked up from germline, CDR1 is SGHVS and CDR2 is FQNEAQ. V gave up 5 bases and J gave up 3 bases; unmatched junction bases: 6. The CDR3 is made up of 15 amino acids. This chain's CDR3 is CASSRDRGYNQPQHF. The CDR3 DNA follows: TGTGCCAGCAGCAGAGACAGGGGATACAATCAGCCCCAGCATTTT.

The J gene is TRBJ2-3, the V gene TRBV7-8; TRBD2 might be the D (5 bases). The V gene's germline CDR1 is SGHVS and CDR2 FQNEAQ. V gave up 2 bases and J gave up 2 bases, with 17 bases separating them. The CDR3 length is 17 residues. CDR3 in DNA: TGTGCCAGCAGCTTACGGGATAAGGGTTCTTACACAGATACGCAGTATTTT. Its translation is CASSLRDKGSYTDTQYF.

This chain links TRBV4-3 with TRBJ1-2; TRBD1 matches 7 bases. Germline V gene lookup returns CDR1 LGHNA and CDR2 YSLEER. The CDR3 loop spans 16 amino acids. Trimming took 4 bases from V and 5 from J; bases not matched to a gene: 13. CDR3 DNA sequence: TGCGCCAGCAGCCCTTCTGAAGACAGGGTCGATTATGGCTACACCTTC. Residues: CASSPSEDRVDYGYTF.

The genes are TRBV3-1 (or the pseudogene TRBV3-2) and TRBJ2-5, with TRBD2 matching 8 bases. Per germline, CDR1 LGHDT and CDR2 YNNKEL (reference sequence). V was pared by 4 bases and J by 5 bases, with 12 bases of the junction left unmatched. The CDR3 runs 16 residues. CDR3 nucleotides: TGTGCCAGCAGCCTCCCCACGGGGGGGTTTGGGGAGACCCAGTACTTC. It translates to CASSLPTGGFGETQYF.

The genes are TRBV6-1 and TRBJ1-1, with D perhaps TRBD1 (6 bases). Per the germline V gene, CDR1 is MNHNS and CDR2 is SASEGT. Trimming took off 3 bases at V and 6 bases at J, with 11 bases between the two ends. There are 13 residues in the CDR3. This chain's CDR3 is CASSENKGAEAFF. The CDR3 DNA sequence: TGTGCCAGCAGTGAGAACAAGGGGGCTGAAGCTTTCTTT.

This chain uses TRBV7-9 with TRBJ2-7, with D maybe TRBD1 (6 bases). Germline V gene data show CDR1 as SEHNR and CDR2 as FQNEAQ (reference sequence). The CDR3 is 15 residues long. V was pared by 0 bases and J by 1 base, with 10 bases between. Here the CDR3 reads CASSLARGRSYEQYF. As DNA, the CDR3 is TGTGCCAGCAGCTTAGCCAGGGGACGGTCCTACGAGCAGTACTTC.

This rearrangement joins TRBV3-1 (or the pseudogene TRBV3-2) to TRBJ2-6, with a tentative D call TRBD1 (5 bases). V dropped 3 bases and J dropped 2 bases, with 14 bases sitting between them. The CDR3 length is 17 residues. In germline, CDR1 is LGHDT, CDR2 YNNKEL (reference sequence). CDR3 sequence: CASSHVVGAAGANVLTF. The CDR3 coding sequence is TGTGCCAGCAGCCATGTCGTAGGGGCGGCTGGGGCCAACGTCCTGACTTTC.

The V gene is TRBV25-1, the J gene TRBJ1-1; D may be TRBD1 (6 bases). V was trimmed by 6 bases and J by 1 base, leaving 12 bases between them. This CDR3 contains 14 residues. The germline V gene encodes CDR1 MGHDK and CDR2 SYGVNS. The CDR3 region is CASSPRGWNTEAFF. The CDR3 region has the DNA TGTGCCAGCAGCCCCAGGGGATGGAACACTGAAGCTTTCTTT.

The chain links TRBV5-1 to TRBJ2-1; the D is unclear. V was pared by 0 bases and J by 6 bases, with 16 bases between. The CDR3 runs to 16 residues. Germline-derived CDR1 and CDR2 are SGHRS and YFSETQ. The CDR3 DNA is TGCGCCAGCAGCTTGGCCCTTAGGAGACCGAGCAATGAGCAGTTCTTC. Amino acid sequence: CASSLALRRPSNEQFF. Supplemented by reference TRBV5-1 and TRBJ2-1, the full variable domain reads KAGVTQTPRYLIKTRGQQVTLSCSPISGHRSVSWYQQTPGQGLQFLFEYFSETQRNKGNFPGRFSGRQFSNSRSEMNVSTLELGDSALYLCASSLALRRPSNEQFFGPGTRLTVL.

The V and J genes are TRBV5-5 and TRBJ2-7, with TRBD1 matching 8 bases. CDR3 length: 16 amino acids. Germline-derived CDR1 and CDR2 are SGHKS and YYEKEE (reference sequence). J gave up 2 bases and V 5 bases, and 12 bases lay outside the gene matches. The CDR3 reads CASRPASGGPAYEQYF. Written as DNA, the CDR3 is TGTGCCAGCAGACCCGCTTCAGGGGGCCCCGCCTACGAGCAGTACTTC. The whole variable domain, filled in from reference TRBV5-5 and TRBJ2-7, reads DAGVTQSPTHLIKTRGQQVTLRCSPISGHKSVSWYQQVLGQGPQFIFQYYEKEERGRGNFPDRFSARQFPNYSSELNVNALLLGDSALYLCASRPASGGPAYEQYFGPGTRLTVT.

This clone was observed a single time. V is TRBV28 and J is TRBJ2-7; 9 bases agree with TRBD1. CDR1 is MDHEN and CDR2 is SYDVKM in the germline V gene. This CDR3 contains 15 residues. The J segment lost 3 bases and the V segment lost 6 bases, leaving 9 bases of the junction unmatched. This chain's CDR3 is CASSSSGTGLYEQYF. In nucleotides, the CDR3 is TGTGCCAGCAGCTCATCCGGGACAGGGCTCTACGAGCAGTACTTC.

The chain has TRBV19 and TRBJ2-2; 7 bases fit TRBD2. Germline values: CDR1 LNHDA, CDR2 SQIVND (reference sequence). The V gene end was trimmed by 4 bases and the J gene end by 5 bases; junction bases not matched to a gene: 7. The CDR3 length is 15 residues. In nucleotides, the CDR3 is TGTGCCAGTAGTAAACCAGCGGGACGAACCGGGGAGCTGTTTTTT. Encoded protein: CASSKPAGRTGELFF.

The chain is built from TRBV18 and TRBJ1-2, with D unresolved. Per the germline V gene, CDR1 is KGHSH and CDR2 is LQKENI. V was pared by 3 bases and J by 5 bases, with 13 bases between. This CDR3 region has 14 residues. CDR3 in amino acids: CASSPSSSGYGYTF. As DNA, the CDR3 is TGTGCCAGCTCACCGTCATCCTCGGGATATGGCTACACCTTC.

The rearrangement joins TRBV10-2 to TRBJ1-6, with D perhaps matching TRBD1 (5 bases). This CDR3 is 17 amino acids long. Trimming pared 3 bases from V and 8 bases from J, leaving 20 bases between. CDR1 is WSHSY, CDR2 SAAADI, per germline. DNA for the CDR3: TGCGCCAGCAGTGATTGGAGACTCGCCGGGGGTTATTCACCCCTCCACTTT. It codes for CASSDWRLAGGYSPLHF.

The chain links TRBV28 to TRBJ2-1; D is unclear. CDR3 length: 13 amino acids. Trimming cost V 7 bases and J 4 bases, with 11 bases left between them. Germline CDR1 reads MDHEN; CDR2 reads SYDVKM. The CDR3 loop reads CASTDNRYNEQFF. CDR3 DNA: TGTGCCAGCACGGATAACAGATACAATGAGCAGTTCTTC.

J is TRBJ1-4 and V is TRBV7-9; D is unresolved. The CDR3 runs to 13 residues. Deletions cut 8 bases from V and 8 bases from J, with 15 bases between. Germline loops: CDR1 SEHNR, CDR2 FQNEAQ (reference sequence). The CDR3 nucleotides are TGTGCCAGCGGTCCACGGGGAACGGAAAAACTGTTTTTT. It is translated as CASGPRGTEKLFF. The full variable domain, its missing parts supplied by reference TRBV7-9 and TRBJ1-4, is DTGVSQNPRHKITKRGQNVTFRCDPISEHNRLYWYRQTLGQGPEFLTYFQNEAQLEKSRLLSDRFSAERPKGSFSTLEIQRTEQGDSAMYLCASGPRGTEKLFFGSGTQLSVL.

CDR3 bases: TGTGCCAGCAGTTACTCGCTCCCCGGGGAGACCCAGTACTTC. It encodes CASSYSLPGETQYF. This rearrangement joins TRBV6-5 to TRBJ2-5; D ambiguous. From germline, CDR1 is MNHEY and CDR2 SVGAGI. The V gene lost 0 bases and the J gene lost 5 bases, with 10 bases spanning the gap. The CDR3 length is 14 residues.

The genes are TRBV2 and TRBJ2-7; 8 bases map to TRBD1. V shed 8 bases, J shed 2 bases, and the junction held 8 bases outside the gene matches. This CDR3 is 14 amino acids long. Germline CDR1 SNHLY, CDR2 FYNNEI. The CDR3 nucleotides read TGTGCCAGCGGGGGGACAGGCGTTACCTACGAGCAGTACTTC. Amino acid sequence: CASGGTGVTYEQYF. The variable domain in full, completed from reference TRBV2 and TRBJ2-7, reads EPEVTQTPSHQVTQMGQEVILRCVPISNHLYFYWYRQILGQKVEFLVSFYNNEISEKSEIFDDQFSVERPDGSNFTLKIRSTKLEDSAMYFCASGGTGVTYEQYFGPGTRLTVT.

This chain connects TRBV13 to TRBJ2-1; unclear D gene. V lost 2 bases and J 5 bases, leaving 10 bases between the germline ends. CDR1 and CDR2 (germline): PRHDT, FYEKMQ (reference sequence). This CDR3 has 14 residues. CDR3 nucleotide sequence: TGTGCCAGCAGCTTATATATGCGTCACAATGAGCAGTTCTTC. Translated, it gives CASSLYMRHNEQFF.

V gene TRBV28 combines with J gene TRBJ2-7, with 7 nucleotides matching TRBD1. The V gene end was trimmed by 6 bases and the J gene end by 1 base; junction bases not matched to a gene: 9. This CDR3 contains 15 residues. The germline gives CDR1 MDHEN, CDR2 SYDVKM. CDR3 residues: CASSIRGYPSYEQYF. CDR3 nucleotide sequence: TGTGCCAGCAGCATCAGGGGGTACCCATCCTACGAGCAGTACTTC.

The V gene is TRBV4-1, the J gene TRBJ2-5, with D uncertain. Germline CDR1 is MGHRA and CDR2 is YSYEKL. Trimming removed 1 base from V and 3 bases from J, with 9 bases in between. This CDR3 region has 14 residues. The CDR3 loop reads CASSQGLKEETQYF. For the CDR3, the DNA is TGCGCCAGCAGCCAAGGACTGAAAGAAGAGACCCAGTACTTC.

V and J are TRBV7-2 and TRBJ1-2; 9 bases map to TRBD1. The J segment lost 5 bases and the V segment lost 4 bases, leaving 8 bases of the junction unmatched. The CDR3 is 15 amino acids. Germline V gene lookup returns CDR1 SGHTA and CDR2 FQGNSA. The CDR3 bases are TGTGCCAGCAGCTCCCGACCCGGGACAGGGTATGGCTACACCTTC. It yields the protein CASSSRPGTGYGYTF.